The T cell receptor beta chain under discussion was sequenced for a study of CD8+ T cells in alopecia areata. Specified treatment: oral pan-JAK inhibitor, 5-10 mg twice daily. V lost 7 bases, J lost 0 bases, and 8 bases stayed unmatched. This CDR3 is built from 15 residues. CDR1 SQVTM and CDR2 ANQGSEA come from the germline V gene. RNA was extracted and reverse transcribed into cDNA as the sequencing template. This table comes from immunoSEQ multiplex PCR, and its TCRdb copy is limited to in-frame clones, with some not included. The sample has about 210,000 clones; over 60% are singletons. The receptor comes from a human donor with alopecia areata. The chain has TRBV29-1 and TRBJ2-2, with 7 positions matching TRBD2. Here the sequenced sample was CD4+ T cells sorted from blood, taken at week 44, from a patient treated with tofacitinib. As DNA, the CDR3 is TGCAGCGCCACGAACGGGGGGTCGAACACCGGGGAGCTGTTTTTT. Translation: CSATNGGSNTGELFF.